This T cell receptor (beta chain) is from a study of T cell responses to AZD1222 COVID-19 vaccine. This clone was counted a single time. Trimming removed 0 bases at V and 6 bases at J, with 16 bases between. The CDR3 loop spans 15 amino acids. Germline V gene lookup returns CDR1 SQVTM and CDR2 ANQGSEA. TCRdb's table, derived via immunoSEQ multiplex PCR, lists solely in-frame clones and lacks some. The sample lists about 110,000 clones; over 85% were seen once. Second-dose intervals of approximately 4 or approximately 12 weeks were pooled. The chain joins TRBV29-1 to TRBJ2-3; weak D call: TRBD1 (6 bases). The source is an adult who received the AZD1222 COVID-19 vaccine. The specimen comprised peripheral blood, sampled 28 days after the second AZD1222 dose. Here the CDR3 reads CSVEDWRQAGDTQYF. In DNA, the CDR3 is TGCAGCGTTGAAGATTGGAGACAGGCCGGCGATACGCAGTATTTT.